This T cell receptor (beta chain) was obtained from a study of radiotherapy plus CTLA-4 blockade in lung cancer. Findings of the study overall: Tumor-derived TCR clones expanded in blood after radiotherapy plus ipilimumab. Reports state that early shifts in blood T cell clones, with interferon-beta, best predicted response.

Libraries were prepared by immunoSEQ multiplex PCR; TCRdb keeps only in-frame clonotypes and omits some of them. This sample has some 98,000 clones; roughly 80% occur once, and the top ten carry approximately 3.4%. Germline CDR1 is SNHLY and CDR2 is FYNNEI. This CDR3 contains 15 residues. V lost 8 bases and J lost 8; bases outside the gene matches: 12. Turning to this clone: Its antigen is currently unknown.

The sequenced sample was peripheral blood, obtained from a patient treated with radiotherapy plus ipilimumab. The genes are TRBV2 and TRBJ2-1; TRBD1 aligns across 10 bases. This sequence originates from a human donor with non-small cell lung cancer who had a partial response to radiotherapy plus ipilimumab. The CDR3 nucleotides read TGTGCCAGCTGCCCCCGGGACAGGGGATTCGATGAGCAGTTCTTC. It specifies CASCPRDRGFDEQFF.